The rows below give T cell receptor beta chains drawn from one sample of a study of STAT3 mutations in large granular lymphocyte leukemia. TCRdb's copy holds only in-frame clones and misses some; the assay was immunoSEQ multiplex PCR. This repertoire shows approximately 31,000 clones, 70% to 90% found once; its top ten account for roughly 13%. Sequencing was carried out using peripheral blood mononuclear cells. Receptor source: a man in his sixties with T-cell large granular lymphocyte leukemia. Some clones in this sample may be carry-over from other donors' samples. The conserved cysteine and the conserved F or W are not part of the CDR3 here. Fields, in order: J gene, V gene, CDR3 length, CDR3 protein.

TRBJ2-4	TRBV9	13	ASSGQTDSPNIQY
TRBJ2-1	TRBV5-6	11	ASSTSGSNEQF
TRBJ2-7	TRBV9	13	ASSPGVAVSYEQY
TRBJ2-2	TRBV28	12	ASQILAEFGELF
TRBJ2-1	TRBV5-6	11	ASSTTSASEQF
TRBJ2-7	TRBV9	13	ASSVGQGQGYEQY
TRBJ2-5	TRBV4-1	14	ASSQASGPGGETQY
TRBJ1-3	TRBV30	9	AWAYVNTIY
TRBJ1-4	TRBV18	12	ASSSTSTNEKLF
TRBJ2-2	TRBV7-3	14	ASSFQTGSNTGELF
TRBJ1-1	TRBV18	11	ASSPGQREKAF
TRBJ2-7	TRBV7-2	11	ASSEGPSYEQY
TRBJ2-7	TRBV5-3	14	ARSLFLASNSYEQY
TRBJ2-1	TRBV29-1	10	RTKSGSDEQF
TRBJ2-7	TRBV29-1	10	SVSFDSYEQY
TRBJ1-2	TRBV7-8	14	ASSNGGTGLIYGYT
TRBJ2-3	TRBV10-2	11	ASNVGRTDTQY
TRBJ2-7	TRBV23-1	12	ATGRDPPDYEQY
TRBJ2-1	TRBV5-1	12	ASSLVVSPNEQF
TRBJ1-2	TRBV10-3	13	AISESTGQGRGYT
TRBJ2-7	TRBV27	13	ASSLSPSGSGEQY
TRBJ2-7	TRBV7-9	13	ASSLGGGFSYEQY
TRBJ2-7	TRBV5-1	11	ASSFQVADEQY
TRBJ1-1	TRBV7-3	12	ASSDPGVGTEAF
TRBJ2-7	TRBV28	13	ASSPRDRDSDEQY
TRBJ2-2	TRBV30	15	AWSVPTGGYNTGELF
TRBJ2-1	TRBV7-9	14	ASSWRASGRYNEQF
TRBJ2-5	TRBV18	13	ASSPGGDWRETQY
TRBJ1-1	TRBV4-1	14	ASSQERRRTGTEAF
TRBJ2-3	TRBV19	11	ASTGSGTDTQY
TRBJ2-7	TRBV5-1	11	ASRTGLGDEQY
TRBJ1-4	TRBV29-1	10	SVEVPNEKLF
TRBJ2-5	TRBV30	14	AWRRRGHPSQETQY
TRBJ1-5	TRBV15	12	ATSRTGPGQPQH
TRBJ2-3	TRBV5-1	13	ASSPWVGVSDTQY
TRBJ1-1	TRBV6-5	10	ASSSVGTEAF
TRBJ2-3	TRBV29-1	12	SVERQSGTDTQY
TRBJ1-2	TRBV7-2	11	ASSPMSAGGYT
TRBJ1-5	TRBV27	13	ASSWDSVSNQPQH
TRBJ1-2	TRBV4-1	13	ASSQPGGLSYGYT
TRBJ2-3	TRBV14	14	ASTLPREMGKDTQY